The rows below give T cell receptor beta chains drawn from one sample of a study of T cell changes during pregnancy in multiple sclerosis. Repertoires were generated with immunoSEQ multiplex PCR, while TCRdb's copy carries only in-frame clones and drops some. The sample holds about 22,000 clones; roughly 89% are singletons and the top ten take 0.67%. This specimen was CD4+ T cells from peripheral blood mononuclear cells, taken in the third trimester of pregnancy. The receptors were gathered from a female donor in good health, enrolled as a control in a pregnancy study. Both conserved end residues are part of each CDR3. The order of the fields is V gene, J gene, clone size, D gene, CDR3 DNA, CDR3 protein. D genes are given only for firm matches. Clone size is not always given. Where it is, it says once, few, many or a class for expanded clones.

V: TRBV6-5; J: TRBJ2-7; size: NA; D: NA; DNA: TGTGCCAGCAGTTACTCTCTTCTAGGGGGTGGCTACGAGCAGTACTTC; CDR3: CASSYSLLGGGYEQYF
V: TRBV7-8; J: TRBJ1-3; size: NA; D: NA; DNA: TGTGCCAGCAGCTTGAGAGCGGCCAGCTCTGGAAACACCATATATTTT; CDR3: CASSLRAASSGNTIYF
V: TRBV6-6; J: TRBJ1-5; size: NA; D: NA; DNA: TGTGCCAGCGCTTACTGGGGGGATCAGCCCCAGCATTTT; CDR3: CASAYWGDQPQHF
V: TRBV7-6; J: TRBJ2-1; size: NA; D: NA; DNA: TGTGCCAGCAGCTTAGGAGGGCCGACAAGTGAGCAGTTCTTC; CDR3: CASSLGGPTSEQFF
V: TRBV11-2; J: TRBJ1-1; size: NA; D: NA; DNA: TGTGCCAGCAGCCAAATTCAGGGGCTCCCCCATACTGAAGCTTTCTTT; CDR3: CASSQIQGLPHTEAFF
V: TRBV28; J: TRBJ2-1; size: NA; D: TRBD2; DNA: TGTGCCAGCACCCAGTACCCGGGACTAGAGTATGACGAGCAGTTCTTC; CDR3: CASTQYPGLEYDEQFF
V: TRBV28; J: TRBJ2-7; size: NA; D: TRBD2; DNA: TGTGCCAGCAGCCCATTTCTAGCGGGAGATTACGAGCAGTACTTC; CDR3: CASSPFLAGDYEQYF
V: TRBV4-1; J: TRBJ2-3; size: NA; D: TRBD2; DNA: TGCGCCAGCAGCCAAGCTAGCGGGAGGGAAGATACGCAGTATTTT; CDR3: CASSQASGREDTQYF
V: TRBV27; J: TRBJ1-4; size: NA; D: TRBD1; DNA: TGTGCCAGCAGTACACAGGGGAGGCCCGATGAAAAACTGTTTTTT; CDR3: CASSTQGRPDEKLFF
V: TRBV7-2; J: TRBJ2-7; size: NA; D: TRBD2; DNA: TGTGCCAGCAGCTTAGACTCTAGCGGGAGGGCTCGCGAGCAGTACTTC; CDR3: CASSLDSSGRAREQYF
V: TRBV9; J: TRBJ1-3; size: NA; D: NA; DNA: TGTGCCAGCAGCGCCCACGATTCAGACTCTGGAAACACCATATATTTT; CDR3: CASSAHDSDSGNTIYF
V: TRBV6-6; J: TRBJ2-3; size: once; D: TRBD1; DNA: TGTGCCAGCAGTTATTCAGGGGGCCGGGATACGCAGTATTTT; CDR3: CASSYSGGRDTQYF
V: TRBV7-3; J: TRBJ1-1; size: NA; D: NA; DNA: TGTGCCAGCAGCCCAGTTCGGGGGATCGGAGGCATGAACACTGAAGCTTTCTTT; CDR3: CASSPVRGIGGMNTEAFF
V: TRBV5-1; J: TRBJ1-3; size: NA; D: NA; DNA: TGCGCCAGCAGACCCGCAGGGGACACAGGAAACACCATATATTTT; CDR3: CASRPAGDTGNTIYF
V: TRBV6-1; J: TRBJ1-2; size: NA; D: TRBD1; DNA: TGTGCCAGCACCATACAGGGGGTAGGCTATGGCTACACCTTC; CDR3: CASTIQGVGYGYTF
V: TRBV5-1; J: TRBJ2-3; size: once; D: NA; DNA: TGCGCCAGCAGACTTACAGGGTGGGGCACAGATACGCAGTATTTT; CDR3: CASRLTGWGTDTQYF
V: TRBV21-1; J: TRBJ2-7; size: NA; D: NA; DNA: TGTGCCAGCAGCCCGGGGGGTTCTTCCTACGAGCAGTACTTC; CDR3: CASSPGGSSYEQYF
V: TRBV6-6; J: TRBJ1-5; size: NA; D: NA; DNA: TGTGCCAGCAGTCCCTCCGGGAGGGTTGTTCAGCCCCAGCATTTT; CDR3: CASSPSGRVVQPQHF
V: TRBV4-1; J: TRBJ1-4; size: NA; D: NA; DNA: TGCGCCAGCAGCCAAGTCACAGGGGAAAAACTGTTTTTT; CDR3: CASSQVTGEKLFF
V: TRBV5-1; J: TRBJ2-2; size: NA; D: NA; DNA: TGCGCCAGCAGCTATGAAATAGCCTCCGGGGAGCTGTTTTTT; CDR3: CASSYEIASGELFF
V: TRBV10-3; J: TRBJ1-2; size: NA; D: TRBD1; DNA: TGTGCCAACAGGGAGGACAGGGGAAGGTATGGCTACACCTTC; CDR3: CANREDRGRYGYTF
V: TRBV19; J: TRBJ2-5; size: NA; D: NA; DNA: TGTGCCAGTAGTATCCCTCACCAGACAGAGGAGACCCAGTACTTC; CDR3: CASSIPHQTEETQYF
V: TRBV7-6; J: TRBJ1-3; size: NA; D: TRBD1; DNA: TGTGCCAGCAGCTTGGGACAGAACCCCTCTGGAAACACCATATATTTT; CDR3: CASSLGQNPSGNTIYF
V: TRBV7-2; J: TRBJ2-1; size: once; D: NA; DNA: TGTGCCAGCAGCTTCCTGAGGCAGAGGGTGCCTGAGCAGTTCTTC; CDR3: CASSFLRQRVPEQFF
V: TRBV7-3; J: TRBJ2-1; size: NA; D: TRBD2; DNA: TGTGCCAGCAGCTCCCGAGCGGGGGCCGGGAATGAGCAGTTCTTC; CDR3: CASSSRAGAGNEQFF
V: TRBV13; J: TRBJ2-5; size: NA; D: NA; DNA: TGTGCCAGCAGCTTCGGGAATGTCCAAGAGACCCAGTACTTC; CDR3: CASSFGNVQETQYF
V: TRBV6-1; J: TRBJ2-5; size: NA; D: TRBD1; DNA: TGTGCCAGCAGTGCCTTAAGGGACAGGCCAATCGGGGAGACCCAGTACTTC; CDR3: CASSALRDRPIGETQYF
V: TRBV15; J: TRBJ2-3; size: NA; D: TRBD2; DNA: TGTGCCACCAGATTGGGCGGGGGGTTAGGGGGCACAGATACGCAGTATTTT; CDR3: CATRLGGGLGGTDTQYF
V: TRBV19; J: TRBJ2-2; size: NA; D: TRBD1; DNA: TGTGCCAGTAGTCACCGACAGGGGAAGACCGGGGAGCTGTTTTTT; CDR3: CASSHRQGKTGELFF
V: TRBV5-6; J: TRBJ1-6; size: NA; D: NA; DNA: TGTGCCAGCAGCTTGCGAGACGACTCTTTCCACTTT; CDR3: CASSLRDDSFHF
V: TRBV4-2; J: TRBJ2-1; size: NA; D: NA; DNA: TGTGCCAGCAGCTACTTGACTAGAAAGGACAATGAGCAGTTCTTC; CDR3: CASSYLTRKDNEQFF
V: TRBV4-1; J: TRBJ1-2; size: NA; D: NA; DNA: TGCGCCAGCAGCCAAGTAGCGGGGAACTATGGCTACACCTTC; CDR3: CASSQVAGNYGYTF
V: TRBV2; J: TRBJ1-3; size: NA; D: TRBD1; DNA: TGTGCCAGCAGCAACCAGGGGGCGACCGGAAACACCATATATTTT; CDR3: CASSNQGATGNTIYF
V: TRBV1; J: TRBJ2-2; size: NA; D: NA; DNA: TGCACCAGCAGCCTACCTGAGGGCGGGGGATACACCGGGGAGCTGTTTTTT; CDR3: CTSSLPEGGGYTGELFF
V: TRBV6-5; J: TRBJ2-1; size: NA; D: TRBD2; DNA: TGTGCCAGCAGTTTCCCGAACGGCGGGAGAAACAATGAGCAGTTCTTC; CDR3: CASSFPNGGRNNEQFF
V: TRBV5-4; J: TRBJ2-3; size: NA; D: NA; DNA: TGTGCCAGCAGCTTGTCTAGCACAGATACGCAGTATTTT; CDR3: CASSLSSTDTQYF
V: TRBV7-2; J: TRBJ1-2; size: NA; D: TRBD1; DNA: TGTGCCAGCAGCCTCGCTCCGGGACAGGGATATGGCTACACCTTC; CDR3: CASSLAPGQGYGYTF
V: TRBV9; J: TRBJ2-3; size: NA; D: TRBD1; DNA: TGTGCCAGCAGCGGGAGAGGGGGCGATAGCACAGATACGCAGTATTTT; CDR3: CASSGRGGDSTDTQYF
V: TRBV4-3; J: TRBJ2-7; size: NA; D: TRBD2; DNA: TGCGCCAGCAGCCAAGCCGGGGGGTCCTACGAGCAGTACTTC; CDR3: CASSQAGGSYEQYF
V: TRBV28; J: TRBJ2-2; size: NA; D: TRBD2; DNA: TGTGCCAGCAGTCTCGGGGGAGGGAAAACCGGGGAGCTGTTTTTT; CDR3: CASSLGGGKTGELFF
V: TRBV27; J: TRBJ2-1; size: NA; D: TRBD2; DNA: TGTGCCAGCAGTTTGCGGCTAGCGGGAGGGCTGTACAATGAGCAGTTCTTC; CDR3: CASSLRLAGGLYNEQFF
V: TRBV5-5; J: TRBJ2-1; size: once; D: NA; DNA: TGTGCCAGCAGCTTGGCGAGCGCCCCGAAGCAGTTCTTC; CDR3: CASSLASAPKQFF
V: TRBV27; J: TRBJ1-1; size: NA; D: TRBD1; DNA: TGTGCCAGCAGTTTATACCAGGGGGGATTTGACACTGAAGCTTTCTTT; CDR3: CASSLYQGGFDTEAFF
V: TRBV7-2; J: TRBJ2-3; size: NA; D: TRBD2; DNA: TGTGCCAGCAGTTCTATCTCGGGTTGGGGCGGGGGGGATACGCAGTATTTT; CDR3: CASSSISGWGGGDTQYF
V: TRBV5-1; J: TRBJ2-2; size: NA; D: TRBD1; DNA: TGCGCCAGCAAGGATGTCGGACAGGGGTACACCGGGGAGCTGTTTTTT; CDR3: CASKDVGQGYTGELFF
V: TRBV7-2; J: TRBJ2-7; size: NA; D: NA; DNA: TGTGCCAGCAGCAAAGACCCGGGGGCCTACGAGCAGTACTTC; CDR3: CASSKDPGAYEQYF
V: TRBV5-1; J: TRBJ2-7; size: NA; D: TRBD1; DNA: TGCGCCAGCAGCTTGGCCTCGGGACAGACCTACGAGCAGTACTTC; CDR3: CASSLASGQTYEQYF
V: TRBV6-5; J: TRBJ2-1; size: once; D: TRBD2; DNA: TGTGCCAGCAGTCAAGGGACTAGCGGGAGAAATGAGCAGTTCTTC; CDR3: CASSQGTSGRNEQFF
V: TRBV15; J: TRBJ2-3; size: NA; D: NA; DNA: TGTGCCACCAGCAGAGGAGAGAGCACAGATACGCAGTATTTT; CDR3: CATSRGESTDTQYF
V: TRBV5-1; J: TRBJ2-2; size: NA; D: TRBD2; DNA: TGCGCCAGCACCCCGGGTAGCGGGAGGACCTTACCCGGGGAGCTGTTTTTT; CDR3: CASTPGSGRTLPGELFF
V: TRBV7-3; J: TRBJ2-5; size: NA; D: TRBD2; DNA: TGTGCCAGCAGCTTAACAGGCGGGGGTGTACTAGCGGGAGAGCGGGAGACCCAGTACTTC; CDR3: CASSLTGGGVLAGERETQYF
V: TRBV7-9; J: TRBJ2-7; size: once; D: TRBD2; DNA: TGTGCCAGCAGCTTAGTCTCTAGCGGGAGAAATCACGAGCAGTACTTC; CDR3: CASSLVSSGRNHEQYF
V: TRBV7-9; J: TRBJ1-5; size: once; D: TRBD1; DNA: TGTGCCAGCAGTGGAGGGGGCGGGGGCAATCAGCCCCAGCATTTT; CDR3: CASSGGGGGNQPQHF
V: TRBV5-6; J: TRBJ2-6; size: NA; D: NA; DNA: TGTGCCAGCAGTCCAGCTGGGGCCAACGTCCTGACTTTC; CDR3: CASSPAGANVLTF
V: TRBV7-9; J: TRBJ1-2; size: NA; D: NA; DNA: TGTGCCAGCAGCCCACTGGAAGGGTCAGGAGGTGGCTACACCTTC; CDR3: CASSPLEGSGGGYTF